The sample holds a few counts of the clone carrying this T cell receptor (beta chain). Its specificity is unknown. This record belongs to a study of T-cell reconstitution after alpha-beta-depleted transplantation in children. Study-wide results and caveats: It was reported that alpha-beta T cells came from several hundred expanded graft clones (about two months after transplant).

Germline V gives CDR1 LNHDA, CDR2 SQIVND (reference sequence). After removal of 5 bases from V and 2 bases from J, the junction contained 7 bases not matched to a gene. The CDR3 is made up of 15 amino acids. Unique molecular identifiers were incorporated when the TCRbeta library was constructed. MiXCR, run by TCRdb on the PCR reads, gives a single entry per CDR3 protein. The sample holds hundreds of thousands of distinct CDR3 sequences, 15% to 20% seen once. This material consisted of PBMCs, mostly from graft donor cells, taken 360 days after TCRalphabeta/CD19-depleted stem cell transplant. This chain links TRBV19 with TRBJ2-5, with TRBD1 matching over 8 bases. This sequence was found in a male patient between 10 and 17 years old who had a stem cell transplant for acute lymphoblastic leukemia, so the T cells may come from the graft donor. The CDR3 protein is CASSLPGQGQETQYF. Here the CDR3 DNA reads TGTGCCAGTAGTCTCCCTGGACAGGGACAAGAGACCCAGTACTTC.